The source of this T cell receptor beta chain is a study of blood T cell repertoires in COVID-19. Germline V CDR1 and CDR2: SNHLY, FYNNEI. The V end was cut by 3 bases, the J end by 4 bases, with 6 bases between. This CDR3 contains 12 residues. Assay used: immunoSEQ multiplex PCR; TCRdb lists only in-frame clones, some missing. This table has 76,000 or so clones, about 80% appearing once. V is TRBV2 and J is TRBJ2-5; tentative D call: TRBD1 (6 bases). The sequenced sample was peripheral blood. The sequence was collected from a man aged 50 to 59 with acute or convalescent COVID-19. In nucleotides, the CDR3 is TGTGCCAGCAGTGACAGGGGAGAGACCCAGTACTTC. It encodes CASSDRGETQYF.